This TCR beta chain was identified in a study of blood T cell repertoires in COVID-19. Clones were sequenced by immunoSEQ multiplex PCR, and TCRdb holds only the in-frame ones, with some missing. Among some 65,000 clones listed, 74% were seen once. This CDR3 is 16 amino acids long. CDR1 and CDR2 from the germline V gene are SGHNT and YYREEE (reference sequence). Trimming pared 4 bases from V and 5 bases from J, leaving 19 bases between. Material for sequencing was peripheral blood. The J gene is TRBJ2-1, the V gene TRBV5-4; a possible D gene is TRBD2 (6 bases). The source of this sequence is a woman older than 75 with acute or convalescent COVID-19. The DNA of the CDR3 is TGTGCCAGCAGCCCCCCCCAGGGAGGCCTAAACAATGAGCAGTTCTTC. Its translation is CASSPPQGGLNNEQFF.